Presented here are 17 T cell receptor beta chains from one specimen sequenced in a study of molecular identifiers for immune sequencing clone quantification. TCRdb passed the PCR reads through MiXCR, listing each CDR3 protein once. Here the sample spans around 470,000 distinct CDR3 sequences, around 21% being singletons. The sequencing sample was made of naive CD8+ T cells from blood, with Jurkat cell RNA spiked in. Subset defined: FACS-sorted CD8+CD4-CCR7+CD45RA+ naive T cells. The receptors were sampled from a human donor in good health. Some libraries in this study had Jurkat cell RNA spiked in.

Remarks on this clonotype: One end of the junction is discordant with germline, which a read error may explain. This chain joins TRBV4-3 and TRBJ2-1; TRBD2 aligns across 9 bases. This CDR3 is 16 amino acids long. The germline gives CDR1 LGHNA, CDR2 YSLEER. The CDR3 DNA follows: TGCACCAGCAGCCAAGATTTCCTAGCGGGGAACAATGAGCAGTTCTTC. It encodes CTSSQDFLAGNNEQFF.

This clonotype was seen a handful of times. V gene TRBV13 combines with J gene TRBJ2-3, with D unclear. Per the germline V gene, CDR1 is PRHDT and CDR2 is FYEKMQ (reference sequence). The CDR3 is made up of 13 amino acids. The V end lost 5 bases, the J end lost 4 bases, and 10 bases lay between the germline ends. This chain's CDR3 is CASSPPMSDTQYF. CDR3 nucleotides: TGTGCCAGCAGCCCGCCGATGTCAGATACGCAGTATTTT.

V gene TRBV4-1 combines with J gene TRBJ2-7; D remains ambiguous. With 1 base removed from V and 7 bases from J, the gap between germline ends came to 11 bases. The CDR3 is made up of 13 amino acids. Germline loops: CDR1 MGHRA, CDR2 YSYEKL. Here the CDR3 reads CASSQVLAREQYF. Written as DNA, the CDR3 is TGCGCCAGCAGCCAAGTCTTGGCGCGGGAGCAGTACTTC.

This clonotype came up many times. The V and J genes are TRBV7-2 and TRBJ2-5, with 10 bases fitting TRBD2. The ends lost 6 bases at V and 2 bases at J; junction bases unmatched: 9. The CDR3 spans 16 residues. Germline V gives CDR1 SGHTA, CDR2 FQGNSA. The CDR3 here is CASSYYGTSVQETQYF. The DNA for the CDR3 is TGTGCCAGCAGTTATTACGGGACTAGCGTTCAAGAGACCCAGTACTTC.

A few counts support this clonotype. This sequence joins TRBV7-8 and TRBJ2-3, with 11 bases lining up with TRBD2. The ends lost 4 bases at V and 5 bases at J; junction bases unmatched: 11. The germline CDR1 and CDR2 sequences are SGHVS and FQNEAQ. The length of the CDR3 is 17 residues. CDR3 nucleotides: TGTGCCAGCAGCTCCCATGGGCGTAGCGGGGGGGAAGATACGCAGTATTTT. Protein: CASSSHGRSGGEDTQYF.

This clonotype was seen a handful of times. This chain joins TRBV4-2 and TRBJ1-1; tentative D call: TRBD1 (6 bases). Germline-derived CDR1 and CDR2 are LGHNA and YNFKEQ. The CDR3 has 13 amino acids. The V end was cut by 5 bases, the J end by 6 bases, with 13 bases between. CDR3 nucleotide sequence: TGTGCCAGCAGCTACACAGGGACGTCTGAAGCTTTCTTT. Its protein is CASSYTGTSEAFF.

This clonotype was seen a few times. The rearrangement joins TRBV9 to TRBJ2-7, with D uncertain. Trimming removed 1 base from V and 2 bases from J, with 10 bases in between. Germline CDR1 reads SGDLS; CDR2 reads YYNGEE. CDR3 size: 14 residues. For the CDR3, the DNA is TGTGCCAGCAGCGTATTAGACAAACCCTACGAGCAGTACTTC. Translation: CASSVLDKPYEQYF. Based on the CDR3 plus reference TRBV9 and TRBJ2-7, the full variable domain is DSGVTQTPKHLITATGQRVTLRCSPRSGDLSVYWYQQSLDQGLQFLIQYYNGEERAKGNILERFSAQQFPDLHSELNLSSLELGDSALYFCASSVLDKPYEQYFGPGTRLTVT.

Comment on this clonotype: A much larger clone lies one base from this, so it may be a read error. The chain has TRBV9 and TRBJ2-1, with TRBD2 matching 7 bases. The CDR3 has 13 amino acids. Trimming cost V 4 bases and J 12 bases; bases outside gene matches: 10. Germline V gives CDR1 SGDLS, CDR2 YYNGEE. The CDR3: CASSSGGSRRQFF. The CDR3 DNA sequence: TGTGCCAGCAGCTCCGGGGGGTCGCGGAGGCAGTTCTTC.

This clonotype was found many times. The V gene is TRBV12-5, the J gene TRBJ2-1; D unclear. This CDR3 spans 14 amino acids. Trimming removed 1 base at V and 8 bases at J, with 12 bases between. The germline gives CDR1 LGHNT, CDR2 FRNRAP. The CDR3 DNA reads TGTGCTAGTGGTTTGGAAGGACGGCCCCATGAGCAGTTCTTC. Its protein product is CASGLEGRPHEQFF.

This clonotype was seen repeatedly, ten times or more. The chain recombines TRBV2 with TRBJ2-5; D could derive from TRBD1 or TRBD2 (5 bases each). Trimming removed 6 bases from V and 8 bases from J, with 13 bases in between. The germline gives CDR1 SNHLY, CDR2 FYNNEI. CDR3 size: 12 residues. The CDR3 sequence: CASRTGLRTQYF. Written as DNA, the CDR3 is TGTGCCAGCAGAACAGGACTCCGTACCCAGTACTTC.

This clonotype occurred many times. The V gene is TRBV2, the J gene TRBJ2-3; tentative D call: TRBD1 (6 bases). V lost 1 base to trimming and J lost 1 base, with 6 bases between them. CDR1 is SNHLY and CDR2 is FYNNEI in the germline V gene. The CDR3 is made up of 14 amino acids. The CDR3 region has the DNA TGTGCCAGCAGTGAAGACAGGGGCACAGATACGCAGTATTTT. Protein sequence: CASSEDRGTDTQYF.

The rearrangement uses TRBV21-1 and TRBJ2-7; the table gives TRBD2 as D, unverified against the DNA. TRBV21-1 is designated a pseudogene. This CDR3 is 15 amino acids long. Here the CDR3 reads CASSTEGPYPYEQYF. In DNA form, the CDR3 reads TGTGCCAGCAGTACCGAGGGGCCTTACCCCTACGAGCAGTACTTC.

This clonotype was counted once. The junction and the germline gene differ at one end; a read error may be behind it. The rearrangement uses TRBV7-9 and TRBJ2-2; weak D call: TRBD2 (5 bases). Germline V gives CDR1 SEHNR, CDR2 FQNEAQ (reference sequence). There are 14 residues in the CDR3. The CDR3 protein is CASSSVTNTGKLFF. CDR3 nucleotide sequence: TGTGCCAGCAGCTCTGTAACGAACACCGGGAAGCTGTTTTTT.

This clonotype was seen a handful of times. The chain's CDR3 is CASSYTGGAGEQFF. The CDR3 DNA reads TGTGCCAGCAGTTACACAGGGGGCGCAGGTGAGCAGTTCTTC. The V call is TRBV6-2 or TRBV6-3, the J call TRBJ2-1; TRBD1 aligns across 9 bases. The J segment lost 9 bases and the V segment lost 2 bases, leaving 5 bases of the junction unmatched. The germline CDR1 and CDR2 sequences are MNHEY and SVGEGT. The CDR3 totals 14 residues.

On this clonotype itself: Possible read error: a much larger clone is one base away. No conserved phenylalanine or tryptophan ends this CDR3, so it is likely a read error. The chain links TRBV5-3 to TRBJ2-7; 10 nucleotides agree with TRBD2. TRBV5-3 is an ORF, and what it does is uncertain. The length of the CDR3 is 14 residues. CDR3 sequence (DNA): TGTGCCAGCAGCTCGGGACTAGCGCTCTACGAGCAGTACCTC. Protein sequence: CASSSGLALYEQYL.

The table lists this clonotype with many counts. The chain carries TRBV5-1 and TRBJ1-1; maybe TRBD1 (6 bases). Germline lookup yields CDR1 SGHRS and CDR2 YFSETQ. Deletions cut 5 bases from V and 1 base from J, with 12 bases between. The CDR3 is 14 residues long. CDR3 loop: CASSQDSRNTEAFF. The CDR3 region has the DNA TGCGCCAGCAGTCAGGACAGCCGGAACACTGAAGCTTTCTTT. Drawing the rest from reference TRBV5-1 and TRBJ1-1, the complete variable domain is KAGVTQTPRYLIKTRGQQVTLSCSPISGHRSVSWYQQTPGQGLQFLFEYFSETQRNKGNFPGRFSGRQFSNSRSEMNVSTLELGDSALYLCASSQDSRNTEAFFGQGTRLTVV.

In this sample, this clonotype turned up many times. This rearrangement joins TRBV7-9 to TRBJ1-1, with unresolved D. The V gene's germline CDR1 is SEHNR and CDR2 FQNEAQ (reference sequence). The CDR3 is 13 amino acids. V was cut by 4 bases and J by 7 bases, with 13 bases left in between. CDR3 sequence: CASSSELGIEAFF. CDR3 DNA: TGTGCCAGCAGCTCCGAGCTTGGAATTGAAGCTTTCTTT.